Reported below is one TCR beta chain. Its antigen is as yet unknown. These data belong to a study of cytomegalovirus exposure and HLA in healthy donors. Study-wide points: Among TCR beta chains of equal frequency, HLA-associated ones were more clonally expanded in a later analysis.

PCR amplification relied on 60 Vbeta primers (plus 13 Jbeta primers). The method was immunoSEQ multiplex PCR; TCRdb's version includes in-frame clones alone and lacks a portion of them. The sample records approximately 140,000 clones, about three quarters being singletons. Specimen: PBMCs. This receptor was taken from a woman in her late teens or twenties in good health and CMV-seronegative.

CDR3 in amino acids: CASSPDRISEKLFF. As DNA, the CDR3 is TGTGCCAGCAGTCCCGACAGGATCAGTGAAAAACTGTTTTTT. The V gene is TRBV5-4, the J gene TRBJ1-4, with D possibly being TRBD1 (6 bases). Deletions cut 5 bases from V and 7 bases from J, with 15 bases between. Germline V CDR1 and CDR2: SGHNT, YYREEE (reference sequence). This CDR3 spans 14 amino acids.